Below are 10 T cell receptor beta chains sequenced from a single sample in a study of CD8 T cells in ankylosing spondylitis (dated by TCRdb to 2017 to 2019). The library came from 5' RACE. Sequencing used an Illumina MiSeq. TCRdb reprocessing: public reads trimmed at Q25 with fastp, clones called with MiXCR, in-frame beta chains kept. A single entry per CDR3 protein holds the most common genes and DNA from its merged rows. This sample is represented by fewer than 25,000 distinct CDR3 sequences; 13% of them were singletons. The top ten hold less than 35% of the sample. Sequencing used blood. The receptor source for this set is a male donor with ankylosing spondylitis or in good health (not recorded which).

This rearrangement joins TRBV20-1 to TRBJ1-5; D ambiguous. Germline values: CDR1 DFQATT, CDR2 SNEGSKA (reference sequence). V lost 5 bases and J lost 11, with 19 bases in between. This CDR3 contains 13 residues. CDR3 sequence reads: CSAAAWEGSTQHF. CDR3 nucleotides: TGCAGTGCTGCAGCTTGGGAGGGATCGACCCAGCATTTT.

The CDR3 reads CASSYVAAEAFF. The CDR3 DNA reads TGTGCCAGCAGTTACGTGGCAGCTGAAGCTTTCTTT. The V gene is TRBV6-2 or TRBV6-3, the J gene TRBJ1-1; D call uncertain. The length of the CDR3 is 12 residues. Trimming left V 2 bases short and J 6 bases short, with 7 bases between. Germline V lookup: CDR1 MNHEY, CDR2 SVGEGT.

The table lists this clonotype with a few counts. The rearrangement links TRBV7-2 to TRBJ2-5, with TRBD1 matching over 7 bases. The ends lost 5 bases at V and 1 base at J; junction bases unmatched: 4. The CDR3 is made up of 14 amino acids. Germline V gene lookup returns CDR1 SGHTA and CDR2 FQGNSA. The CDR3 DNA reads TGTGCCAGCAGCACCTACAGGGGCCAAGAGACCCAGTACTTC. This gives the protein CASSTYRGQETQYF.

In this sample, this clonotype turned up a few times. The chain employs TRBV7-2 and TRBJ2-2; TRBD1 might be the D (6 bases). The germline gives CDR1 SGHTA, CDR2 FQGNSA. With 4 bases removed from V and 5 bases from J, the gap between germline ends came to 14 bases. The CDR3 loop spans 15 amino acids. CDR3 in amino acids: CASSSGAVRTGELFF. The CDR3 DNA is TGTGCCAGCAGCTCAGGGGCTGTTCGGACCGGGGAGCTGTTTTTT.

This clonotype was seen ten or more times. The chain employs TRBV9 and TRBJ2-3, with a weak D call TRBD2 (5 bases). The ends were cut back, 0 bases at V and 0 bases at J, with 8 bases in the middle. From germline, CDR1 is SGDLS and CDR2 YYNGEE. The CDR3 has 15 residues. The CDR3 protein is CASSVDEGSTDTQYF. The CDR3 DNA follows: TGTGCCAGCAGCGTAGACGAGGGAAGCACAGATACGCAGTATTTT.

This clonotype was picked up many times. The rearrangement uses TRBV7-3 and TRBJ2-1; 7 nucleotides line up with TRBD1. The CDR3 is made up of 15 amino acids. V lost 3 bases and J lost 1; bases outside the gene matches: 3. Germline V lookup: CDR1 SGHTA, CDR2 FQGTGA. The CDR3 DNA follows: TGTGCCAGCAGCTTCAGACAGGGATCCTACAATGAGCAGTTCTTC. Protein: CASSFRQGSYNEQFF.

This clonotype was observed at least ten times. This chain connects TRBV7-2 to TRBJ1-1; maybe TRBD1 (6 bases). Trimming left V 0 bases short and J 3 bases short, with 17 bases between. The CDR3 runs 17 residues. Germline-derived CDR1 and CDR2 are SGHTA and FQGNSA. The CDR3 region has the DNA TGTGCCAGCAGCTTAGCGGGGGAGAAAGGGGGTTACACTGAAGCTTTCTTT. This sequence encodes CASSLAGEKGGYTEAFF. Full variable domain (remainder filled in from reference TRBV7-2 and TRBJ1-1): GAGVSQSPSNKVTEKGKDVELRCDPISGHTALYWYRQSLGQGLEFLIYFQGNSAPDKSGLPSDRFSAERTGGSVSTLTIQRTQQEDSAVYLCASSLAGEKGGYTEAFFGQGTRLTVV.

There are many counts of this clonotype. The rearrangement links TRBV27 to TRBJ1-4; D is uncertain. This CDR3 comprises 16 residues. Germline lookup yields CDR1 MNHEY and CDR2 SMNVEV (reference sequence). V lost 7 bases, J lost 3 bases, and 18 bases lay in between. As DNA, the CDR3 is TGTGCCAGCACCCTCCCTCCTCGGAGGGCTAATGAAAAACTGTTTTTT. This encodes CASTLPPRRANEKLFF.

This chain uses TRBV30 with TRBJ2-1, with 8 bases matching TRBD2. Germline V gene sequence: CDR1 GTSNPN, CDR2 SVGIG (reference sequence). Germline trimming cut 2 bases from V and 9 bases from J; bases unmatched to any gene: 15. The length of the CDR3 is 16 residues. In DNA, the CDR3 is TGTGCCTGGAGTTATAGGTTGTTTAGCGGGGACGGTGAGCAGTTCTTC. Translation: CAWSYRLFSGDGEQFF.

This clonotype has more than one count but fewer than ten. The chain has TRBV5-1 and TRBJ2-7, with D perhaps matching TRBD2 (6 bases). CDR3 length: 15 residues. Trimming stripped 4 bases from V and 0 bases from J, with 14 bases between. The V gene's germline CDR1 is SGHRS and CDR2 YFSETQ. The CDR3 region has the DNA TGCGCCAGCAGCCGGGACTCCCGGCACTCCTACGAGCAGTACTTC. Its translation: CASSRDSRHSYEQYF.